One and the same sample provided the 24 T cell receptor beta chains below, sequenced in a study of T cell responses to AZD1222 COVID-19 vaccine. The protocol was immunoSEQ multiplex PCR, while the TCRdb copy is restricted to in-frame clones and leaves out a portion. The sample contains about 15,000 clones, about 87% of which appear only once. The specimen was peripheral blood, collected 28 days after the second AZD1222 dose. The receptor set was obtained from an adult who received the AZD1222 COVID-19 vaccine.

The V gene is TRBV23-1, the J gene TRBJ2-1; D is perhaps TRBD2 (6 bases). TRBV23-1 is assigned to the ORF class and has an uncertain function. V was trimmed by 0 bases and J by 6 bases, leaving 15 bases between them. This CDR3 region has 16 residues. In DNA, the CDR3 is TGCGCCAGCAGTCAATCTCGGCGGGATTCCCTCAATGAGCAGTTCTTC. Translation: CASSQSRRDSLNEQFF.

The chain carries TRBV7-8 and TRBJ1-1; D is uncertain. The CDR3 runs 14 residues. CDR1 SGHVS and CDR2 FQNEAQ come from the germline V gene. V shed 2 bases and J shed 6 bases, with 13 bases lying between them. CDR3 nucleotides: TGTGCCAGCAGCTTACGGGTGGGGAATGCTGAAGCTTTCTTT. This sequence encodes CASSLRVGNAEAFF. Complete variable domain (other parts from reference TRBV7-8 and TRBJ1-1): GAGVSQSPRYKVAKRGQDVALRCDPISGHVSLFWYQQALGQGPEFLTYFQNEAQLDKSGLPSDRFFAERPEGSVSTLKIQRTQQEDSAVYLCASSLRVGNAEAFFGQGTRLTVV.

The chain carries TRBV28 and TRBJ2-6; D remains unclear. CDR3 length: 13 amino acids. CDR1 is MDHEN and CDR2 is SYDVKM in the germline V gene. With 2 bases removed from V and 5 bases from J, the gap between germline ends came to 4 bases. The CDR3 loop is CASSLRRANVLTF. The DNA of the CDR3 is TGTGCCAGCAGTTTACGAAGGGCCAACGTCCTGACTTTC.

CDR3 sequence: CASMASDYPPGQFF. The CDR3 DNA reads as TGTGCCAGCATGGCTAGCGACTACCCCCCGGGGCAGTTCTTC. The chain carries TRBV6-5 and TRBJ2-1, with a tentative D call TRBD2 (6 bases). Trimming took 7 bases from V and 12 from J, leaving 22 bases between them. The CDR3 is made up of 14 amino acids. Germline values: CDR1 MNHEY, CDR2 SVGAGI.

CDR3 region: CASSRDAKNTEAFF. The CDR3 DNA sequence: TGTGCCAGCTCACGGGACGCCAAGAACACTGAAGCTTTCTTT. The chain carries TRBV18 and TRBJ1-1; TRBD1 might be the D (5 bases). The germline gives CDR1 KGHSH, CDR2 LQKENI. Trimming cost V 4 bases and J 1 base, with 10 bases left between them. The CDR3 consists of 14 residues.

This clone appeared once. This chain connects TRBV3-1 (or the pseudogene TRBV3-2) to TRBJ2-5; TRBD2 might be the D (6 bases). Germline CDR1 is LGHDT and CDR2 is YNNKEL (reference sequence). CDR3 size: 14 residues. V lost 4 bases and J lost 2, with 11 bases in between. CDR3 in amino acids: CASSLSAGQETQYF. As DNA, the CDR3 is TGTGCCAGCAGCCTATCGGCGGGGCAAGAGACCCAGTACTTC.

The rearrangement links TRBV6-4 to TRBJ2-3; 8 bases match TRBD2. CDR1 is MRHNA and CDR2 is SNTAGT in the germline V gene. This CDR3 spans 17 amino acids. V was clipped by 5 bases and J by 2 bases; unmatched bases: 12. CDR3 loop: CASSNPLAGFHTDTQYF. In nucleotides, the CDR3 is TGTGCCAGCAGTAACCCCTTAGCGGGGTTTCACACAGATACGCAGTATTTT.

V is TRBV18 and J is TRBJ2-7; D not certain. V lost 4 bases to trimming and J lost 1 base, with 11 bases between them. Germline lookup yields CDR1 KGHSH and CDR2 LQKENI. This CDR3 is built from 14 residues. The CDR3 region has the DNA TGTGCCAGCTCACGACCCCCGGAATCCTACGAGCAGTACTTC. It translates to CASSRPPESYEQYF.

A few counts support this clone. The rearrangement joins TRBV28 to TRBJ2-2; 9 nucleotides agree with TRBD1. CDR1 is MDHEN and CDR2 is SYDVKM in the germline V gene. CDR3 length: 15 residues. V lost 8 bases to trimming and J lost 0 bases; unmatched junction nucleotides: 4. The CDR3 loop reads CASLWDRANTGELFF. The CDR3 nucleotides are TGTGCCAGCTTATGGGACAGGGCGAACACCGGGGAGCTGTTTTTT.

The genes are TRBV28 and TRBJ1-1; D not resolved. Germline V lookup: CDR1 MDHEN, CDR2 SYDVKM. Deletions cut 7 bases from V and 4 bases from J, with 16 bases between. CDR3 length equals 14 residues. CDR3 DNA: TGTGCCAGCATTAAATCCCTCGAAGGCACTGAAGCTTTCTTT. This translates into CASIKSLEGTEAFF.

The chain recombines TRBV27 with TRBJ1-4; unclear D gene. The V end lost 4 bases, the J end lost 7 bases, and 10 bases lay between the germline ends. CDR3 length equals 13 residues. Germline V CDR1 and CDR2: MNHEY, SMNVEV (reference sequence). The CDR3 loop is CASSSNFGEKLFF. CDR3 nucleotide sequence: TGTGCCAGCAGTTCCAATTTCGGTGAAAAACTGTTTTTT.

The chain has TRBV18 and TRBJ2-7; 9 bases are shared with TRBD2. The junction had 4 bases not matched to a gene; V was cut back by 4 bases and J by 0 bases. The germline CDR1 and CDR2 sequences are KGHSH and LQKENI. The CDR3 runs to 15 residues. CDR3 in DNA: TGTGCCAGCTCACGGAGGACTAGCGACTCCTACGAGCAGTACTTC. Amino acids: CASSRRTSDSYEQYF. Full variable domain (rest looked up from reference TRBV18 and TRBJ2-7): NAGVMQNPRHLVRRRGQEARLRCSPMKGHSHVYWYRQLPEEGLKFMVYLQKENIIDESGMPKERFSAEFPKEGPSILRIQQVVRGDSAAYFCASSRRTSDSYEQYFGPGTRLTVT.

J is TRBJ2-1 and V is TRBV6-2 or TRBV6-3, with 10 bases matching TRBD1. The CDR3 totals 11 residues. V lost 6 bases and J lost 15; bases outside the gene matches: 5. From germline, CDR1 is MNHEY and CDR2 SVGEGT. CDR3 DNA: TGTGCCAGCAGCTCTCGGGACAGGGGGTTCTTC. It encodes CASSSRDRGFF.

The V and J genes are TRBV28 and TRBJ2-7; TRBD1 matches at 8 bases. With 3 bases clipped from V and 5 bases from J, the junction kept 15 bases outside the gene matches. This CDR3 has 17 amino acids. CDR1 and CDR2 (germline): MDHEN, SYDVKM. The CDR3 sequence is CASSFTLPGTGGDEQYF. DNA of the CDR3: TGTGCCAGCAGTTTTACCCTCCCCGGGACAGGAGGGGACGAGCAGTACTTC.

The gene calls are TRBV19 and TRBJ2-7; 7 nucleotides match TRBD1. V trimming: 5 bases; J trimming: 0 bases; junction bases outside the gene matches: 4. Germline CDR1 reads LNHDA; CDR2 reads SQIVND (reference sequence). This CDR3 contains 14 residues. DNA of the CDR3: TGTGCCAGTAGTGCTGACAGGGTCTCCTACGAGCAGTACTTC. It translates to CASSADRVSYEQYF. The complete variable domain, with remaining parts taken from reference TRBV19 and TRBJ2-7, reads DGGITQSPKYLFRKEGQNVTLSCEQNLNHDAMYWYRQDPGQGLRLIYYSQIVNDFQKGDIAEGYSVSREKKESFPLTVTSAQKNPTAFYLCASSADRVSYEQYFGPGTRLTVT.

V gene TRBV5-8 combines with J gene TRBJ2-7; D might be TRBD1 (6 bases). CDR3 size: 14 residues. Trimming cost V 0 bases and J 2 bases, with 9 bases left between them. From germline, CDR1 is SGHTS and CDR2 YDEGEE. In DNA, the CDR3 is TGTGCCAGCAGCTTGGACGGGACAACCTACGAGCAGTACTTC. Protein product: CASSLDGTTYEQYF.

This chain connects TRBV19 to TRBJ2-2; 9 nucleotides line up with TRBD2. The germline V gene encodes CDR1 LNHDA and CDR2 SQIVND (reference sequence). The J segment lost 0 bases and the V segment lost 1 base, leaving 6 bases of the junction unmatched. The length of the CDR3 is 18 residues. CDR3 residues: CASSIAGTSTSNTGELFF. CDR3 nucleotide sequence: TGTGCCAGTAGTATAGCCGGGACTAGCACTTCGAACACCGGGGAGCTGTTTTTT.

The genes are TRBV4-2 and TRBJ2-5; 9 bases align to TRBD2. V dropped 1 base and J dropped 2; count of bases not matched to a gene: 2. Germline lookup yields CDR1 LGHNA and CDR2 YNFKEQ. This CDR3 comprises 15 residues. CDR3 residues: CASSQGREGQETQYF. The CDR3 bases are TGTGCCAGCAGCCAAGGGCGGGAGGGTCAAGAGACCCAGTACTTC.

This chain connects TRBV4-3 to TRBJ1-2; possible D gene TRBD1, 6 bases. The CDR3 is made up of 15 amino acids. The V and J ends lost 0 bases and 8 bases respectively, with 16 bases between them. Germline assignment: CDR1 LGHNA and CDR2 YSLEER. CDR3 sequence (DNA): TGCGCCAGCAGCCAAGATATCGCAGGGGCCTGGGGCTACACCTTC. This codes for CASSQDIAGAWGYTF.

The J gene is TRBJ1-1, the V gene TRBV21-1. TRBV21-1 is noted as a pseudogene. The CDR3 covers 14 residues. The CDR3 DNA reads TGTGCCAGCAGCAAAAAGGGATTGAACACTGAAGCTTTCTTT. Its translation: CASSKKGLNTEAFF.

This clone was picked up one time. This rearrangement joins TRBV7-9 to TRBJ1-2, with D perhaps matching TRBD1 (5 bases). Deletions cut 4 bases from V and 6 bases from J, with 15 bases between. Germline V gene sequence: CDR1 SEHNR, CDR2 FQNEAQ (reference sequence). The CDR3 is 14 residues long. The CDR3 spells CASSYGQGGDGYTF. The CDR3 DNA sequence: TGTGCCAGCAGCTACGGGCAGGGCGGGGATGGCTACACCTTC.

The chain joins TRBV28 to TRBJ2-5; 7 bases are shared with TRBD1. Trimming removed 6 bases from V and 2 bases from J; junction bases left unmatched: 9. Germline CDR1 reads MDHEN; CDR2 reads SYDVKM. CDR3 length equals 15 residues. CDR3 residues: CASSSLGTEQETQYF. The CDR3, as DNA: TGTGCCAGCAGCAGCCTCGGGACAGAGCAAGAGACCCAGTACTTC.

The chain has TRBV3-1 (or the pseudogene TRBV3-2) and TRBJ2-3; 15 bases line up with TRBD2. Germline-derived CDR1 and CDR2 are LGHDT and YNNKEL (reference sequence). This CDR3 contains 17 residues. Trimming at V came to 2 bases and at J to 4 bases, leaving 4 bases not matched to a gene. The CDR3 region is CASSQRTSGRASDTQYF. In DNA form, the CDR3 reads TGTGCCAGCAGCCAAAGGACTAGCGGGAGGGCGTCAGATACGCAGTATTTT.

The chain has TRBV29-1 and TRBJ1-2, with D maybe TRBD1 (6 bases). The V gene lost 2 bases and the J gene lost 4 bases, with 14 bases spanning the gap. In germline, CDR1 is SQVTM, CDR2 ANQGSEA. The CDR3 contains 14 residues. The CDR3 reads CSVEMGGTGYGYTF. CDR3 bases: TGCAGCGTTGAAATGGGGGGCACCGGCTATGGCTACACCTTC.